Described below is a single T cell receptor beta chain sequence and its context. The antigen is not known. CD4+ T cells were isolated after 10 days of culture. BNT162b2 vaccine or mRNA-1273 vaccine was given to participants in two doses. This entry comes from a study of vaccination effects on CD4 cells after COVID-19. Study-level background: ViraFEST assay sequencing came after antigen-specific CD4+ T cells were expanded with viral peptide pools. After the second dose, samples were taken at median day 72. With approximately 9.6 ug/ml peptides and around 9.6 IU/ml IL-2, fewer than 2.5 million PBMC per well were cultured.

Study-wide results and caveats: Clones that were induced by infection or by vaccine showed marked contraction late after vaccination.

Libraries were prepared by immunoSEQ multiplex PCR; TCRdb keeps only in-frame clonotypes and omits some of them. The sample has 47,000 or so clones; 60% to 75% are singletons. The sample here was CD4+ T cells from PBMCs cultured without peptide, taken after COVID-19 vaccination. The TCR comes from a human donor who received a COVID-19 vaccine.

CDR3 sequence (DNA): TGCAGCGTTGAAGTGGACACCAGCACAGATACGCAGTATTTT. Encoded protein: CSVEVDTSTDTQYF. The genes are TRBV29-1 and TRBJ2-3; D perhaps matches TRBD1 (5 bases). The CDR3 sequence is 14 residues long. In germline, CDR1 is SQVTM, CDR2 ANQGSEA. V was shortened by 1 base and J by 0 bases, with 8 bases between the two germline ends.